The rows below give T cell receptor beta chains drawn from one sample of a study of neurological immune-mediated disorders. TCRdb fed the 5' RACE reads into MiXCR, producing one record per CDR3 protein. The profile covers around 69,000 distinct CDR3 sequences, with 3.5% to 5.5% appearing a single time and about 6.9% taken by the ten largest. The sequenced sample consisted of PBMCs. Receptor source: a man under 40 with multiple sclerosis. CDR3s include the opening cysteine and the closing phenylalanine or tryptophan. Each record gives: J gene, D gene, clone size, CDR3 length, V gene, CDR3 protein, CDR3 DNA. D genes are given only for firm matches. Some rows mark clone size as missing; the rest say once, few, many or name a class of expanded clone.

>TRBJ1-3|TRBD1|many|15|TRBV3-1
CASSQDRIPGNTIYF
TGTGCCAGCAGCCAGGACAGGATACCCGGAAACACCATATATTTT
>TRBJ1-1|-|many|11|TRBV12-3/TRBV12-4
CASLTGQEAFF
TGTGCCAGCCTCACCGGACAGGAAGCTTTCTTT
>TRBJ1-1|-|many|15|TRBV5-5
CASSLDSQVNTEAFF
TGTGCCAGCAGCTTGGACAGCCAAGTGAACACTGAAGCTTTCTTT
>TRBJ1-3|-|-|10|TRBV2
CASDRNTIYF
TGTGCCAGCGATCGGAACACCATATATTTT
>TRBJ2-1|TRBD2|many|15|TRBV7-9
CASSSLAGGWNEQFF
TGTGCCAGCAGCTCCCTAGCGGGGGGCTGGAATGAGCAGTTCTTC
>TRBJ1-1|TRBD1|many|13|TRBV7-8
CASSPGGRTEAFF
TGTGCCAGCAGCCCAGGGGGCCGGACTGAAGCTTTCTTT
>TRBJ2-1|-|many|11|TRBV7-9
CASSLIGEQFF
TGTGCCAGCAGCTTAATCGGAGAGCAGTTCTTC
>TRBJ1-4|-|many|14|TRBV5-6
CASSLGRREEKLFF
TGTGCCAGCAGCTTGGGACGGAGAGAAGAAAAACTGTTTTTT
>TRBJ1-5|TRBD1|-|13|TRBV20-1
CSAKGGGNQPQNF
TGCAGTGCTAAAGGGGGCGGCAATCAGCCCCAGAATTTT
>TRBJ2-5|-|many|14|TRBV5-1
CASSLDREVVTQYF
TGCGCCAGCAGCTTGGACAGGGAAGTGGTGACCCAGTACTTC
>TRBJ1-2|-|many|16|TRBV7-9
CASSPPTVASGHGYTF
TGTGCCAGCAGCCCCCCCACGGTAGCCTCAGGCCATGGCTACACCTTC
>TRBJ2-2|-|few|11|TRBV20-1
CSASWTGELFF
TGCAGTGCTAGCTGGACCGGGGAGCTGTTTTTT
>TRBJ2-7|TRBD2|many|15|TRBV5-1
CASSLARGGSYEQYF
TGCGCCAGCAGCTTGGCCCGCGGGGGGTCCTACGAGCAGTACTTC
>TRBJ1-2|-|few|16|TRBV20-1
CSIANKPRQTYYGYTF
TGCAGCATTGCAAATAAGCCGCGGCAGACATACTATGGCTACACCTTC
>TRBJ2-3|TRBD2|many|14|TRBV9
CASSVLAGTDTQYF
TGTGCCAGCAGCGTTCTAGCGGGGACAGATACGCAGTATTTT
>TRBJ2-3|-|-|17|TRBV18
CASSPPREEVDTDTQYF
TGTGCCAGCTCCCCGCCGAGGGAGGAGGTTGACACAGATACGCAGTATTTT
>TRBJ1-1|-|few|13|TRBV20-1
CSARDPGNTEAFF
TGCAGTGCTAGAGACCCGGGGAACACTGAAGCTTTCTTT
>TRBJ2-3|TRBD1|many|14|TRBV10-3
CAISEDRGSDTQYF
TGTGCCATCAGTGAGGACAGGGGATCCGATACGCAGTATTTT
>TRBJ1-2|TRBD1|many|14|TRBV14
CASSPDRGRYGYTF
TGTGCCAGCAGTCCGGACAGGGGGCGATATGGCTACACCTTC
>TRBJ1-2|-|many|15|TRBV5-1
CASSLATGANYGYTF
TGCGCCAGCAGCTTGGCGACAGGAGCTAACTATGGCTACACCTTC
>TRBJ2-3|-|few|15|TRBV20-1
CSARDHGGSGDTQYF
TGCAGTGCTAGAGATCATGGCGGGTCAGGAGATACGCAGTATTTT
>TRBJ1-4|-|many|13|TRBV20-1
CSAHRSYNEKLFF
TGCAGTGCTCACAGGAGTTATAATGAAAAACTGTTTTTT
>TRBJ1-5|TRBD1|many|16|TRBV5-1
CASSPGQAGSNQPQNF
TGCGCCAGCAGCCCTGGACAGGCGGGTAGCAATCAGCCCCAGAATTTT
>TRBJ2-2|-|many|14|TRBV10-1
CASSASPGFGELFF
TGCGCCAGCAGTGCATCACCAGGGTTCGGGGAGCTGTTTTTT
>TRBJ1-2|TRBD1|-|15|TRBV27
CASSSMDRPWSGYTF
TGTGCCAGCAGTTCAATGGACAGGCCCTGGAGTGGCTACACCTTC
>TRBJ1-6|-|few|13|TRBV15
CATSRDGHPPLNF
TGTGCCACCAGCAGAGACGGCCATCCACCCCTCAACTTT
>TRBJ1-6|-|many|15|TRBV5-1
CASSRSTGTNSPLHF
TGCGCCAGCAGCCGCTCGACGGGGACCAATTCACCCCTCCACTTT
>TRBJ1-1|-|many|12|TRBV20-1
CSARATWGEAFF
TGCAGTGCTAGGGCGACTTGGGGAGAAGCTTTCTTT
>TRBJ1-4|-|many|12|TRBV20-1
CSAMHFNEKLFF
TGCAGTGCCATGCACTTCAATGAAAAACTGTTTTTT
>TRBJ2-3|-|many|13|TRBV10-3
CAIYRESTDTQYF
TGTGCCATTTACAGGGAGAGCACAGATACGCAGTATTTT
>TRBJ1-4|-|-|13|TRBV15
CATSRTVTDTQFF
TGTGCCACCAGCAGGACAGTCACAGATACGCAGTTTTTT
>TRBJ1-3|-|many|17|TRBV6-5
CASSYSFTAASGNTIYF
TGTGCCAGCAGTTACTCGTTTACAGCGGCGTCTGGAAACACCATATATTTT
>TRBJ1-1|TRBD1|few|14|TRBV20-1
CSARDLVTGAEAFF
TGCAGTGCTAGAGATTTAGTGACAGGGGCTGAAGCTTTCTTT
>TRBJ2-5|-|many|17|TRBV12-5
CASGPLGGGGWGETQYF
TGTGCTAGTGGTCCCCTCGGAGGGGGCGGTTGGGGGGAGACCCAGTACTTC
>TRBJ1-1|-|-|13|TRBV27
CASSFREQTEAFF
TGTGCCAGCAGTTTTAGGGAGCAGACTGAAGCTTTCTTT
>TRBJ1-1|-|many|11|TRBV7-2
CASSQRLRSFF
TGTGCCAGCAGCCAGAGGTTGAGAAGTTTCTTT
>TRBJ1-2|TRBD1|many|14|TRBV5-1
CASSFVQGANGYTF
TGCGCCAGCAGCTTTGTACAGGGGGCCAATGGCTACACCTTC
>TRBJ2-2|TRBD2|many|18|TRBV3-1
CASSQPGLAESRGGELFF
TGTGCCAGCAGCCAACCGGGACTAGCGGAATCACGTGGGGGGGAGCTGTTTTTT
>TRBJ1-5|-|many|16|TRBV4-1
CASSQEHPRVNQPQNF
TGCGCCAGCAGCCAAGAGCACCCCAGGGTCAATCAGCCCCAGAATTTT
>TRBJ2-5|-|many|12|TRBV29-1
CSVAQGYETQYF
TGCAGCGTTGCACAGGGTTATGAGACCCAGTACTTC
>TRBJ1-4|-|many|15|TRBV6-5
CASSYSGGWGEKLFF
TGTGCCAGCAGTTACTCAGGGGGATGGGGAGAAAAACTGTTTTTT
>TRBJ2-1|TRBD1|-|13|TRBV19
CASGTGSYNEQFF
TGTGCCAGTGGGACAGGGTCGTACAATGAGCAGTTCTTC
>TRBJ2-5|-|many|13|TRBV10-3
CATSEENRETQYF
TGTGCCACTAGTGAGGAGAATCGAGAGACCCAGTACTTC
>TRBJ1-1|-|many|12|TRBV4-1
CASSQVRREAFF
TGCGCCAGCAGCCAAGTGCGCCGTGAAGCTTTCTTT
>TRBJ2-2|-|-|13|TRBV18
CASSQKNTGELFF
TGTGCCAGCTCACAGAAGAACACCGGGGAGCTGTTTTTT
>TRBJ1-2|TRBD1|many|15|TRBV5-6
CASSWDREGDYGYTF
TGTGCCAGCAGCTGGGACAGGGAAGGTGACTATGGCTACACCTTC
>TRBJ1-2|-|many|13|TRBV7-9
CASSLAGSYGYTF
TGTGCCAGCAGCTTAGCCGGGTCCTATGGCTACACCTTC
>TRBJ2-3|TRBD1|once|17|TRBV5-1
CASSLGQDGYSNQPQYF
TGCGCCAGCAGCTTAGGACAGGACGGATATAGCAATCAGCCCCAGTATTTT
>TRBJ1-2|-|-|14|TRBV5-1
CASSLEGFGYGYTF
TGCGCCAGCAGCTTGGAAGGGTTCGGGTATGGCTACACCTTC
>TRBJ1-2|-|-|16|TRBV18
CASSPASITGFNGYTF
TGTGCCAGCTCACCCGCATCCATCACAGGGTTCAATGGCTACACCTTC
>TRBJ2-7|-|many|14|TRBV12-3/TRBV12-4
CASSLYGGSYEQYF
TGTGCCAGCAGTTTATATGGCGGCTCCTACGAGCAGTACTTC